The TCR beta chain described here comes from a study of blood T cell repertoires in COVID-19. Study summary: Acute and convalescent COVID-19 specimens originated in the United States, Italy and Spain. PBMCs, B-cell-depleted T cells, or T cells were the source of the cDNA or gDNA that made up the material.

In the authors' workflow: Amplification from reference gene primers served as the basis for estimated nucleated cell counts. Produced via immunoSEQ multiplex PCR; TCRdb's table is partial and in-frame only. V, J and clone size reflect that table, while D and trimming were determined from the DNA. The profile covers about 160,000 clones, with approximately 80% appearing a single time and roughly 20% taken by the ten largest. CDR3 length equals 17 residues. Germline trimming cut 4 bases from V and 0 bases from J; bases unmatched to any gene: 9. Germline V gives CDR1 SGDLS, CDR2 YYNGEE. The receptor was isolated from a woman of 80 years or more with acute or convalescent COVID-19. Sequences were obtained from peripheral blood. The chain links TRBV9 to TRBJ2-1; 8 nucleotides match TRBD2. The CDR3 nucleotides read TGTGCCAGCAGCTTGGCGGGAGGCGGGAGCTCCTACAATGAGCAGTTCTTC. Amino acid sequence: CASSLAGGGSSYNEQFF.